The 21 T cell receptor beta chains below all came from one sample that was sequenced in a study of identical twins. TCRdb re-called the 5' RACE reads through MiXCR, storing one row per CDR3 protein. This sample yields 400,000 to 650,000 distinct CDR3 sequences, of which roughly a fifth are seen a single time; 0.91% belongs to the top ten. This sample was shared with a second study, whose subject was T cells expressing NK-cell markers.

Sequenced sample: CD4+ T cells sorted from blood. These receptors came from a woman younger than 30 in good health.

The chain joins TRBV29-1 to TRBJ1-1, with D unclear. Per germline, CDR1 SQVTM and CDR2 ANQGSEA. Trimming stripped 4 bases from V and 1 base from J, with 7 bases between. The CDR3 has 12 amino acids. The DNA of the CDR3 is TGCAGCGTTGGGTTCGCGAACACTGAAGCTTTCTTT. Amino acid sequence: CSVGFANTEAFF.

The rearrangement links TRBV10-3 to TRBJ1-1; D is perhaps TRBD1 (5 bases). Germline-derived CDR1 and CDR2 are ENHRY and SYGVKD. The V end lost 8 bases, the J end lost 0 bases, and 19 bases lay between the germline ends. This CDR3 spans 16 amino acids. The chain's CDR3 is CAIPPGRVVMNTEAFF. The CDR3 DNA reads TGTGCCATCCCCCCGGGACGGGTCGTCATGAACACTGAAGCTTTCTTT.

This clonotype was seen more than once but under ten times. This sequence joins TRBV4-3 and TRBJ1-2; D may be TRBD1 (6 bases). Germline V lookup: CDR1 LGHNA, CDR2 YSLEER. V was shortened by 8 bases and J by 6 bases, with 16 bases between the two germline ends. This CDR3 contains 13 residues. CDR3 in amino acids: CASGRWGADGYTF. CDR3 DNA: TGCGCCAGCGGACGTTGGGGGGCCGATGGCTACACCTTC.

The chain employs TRBV5-1 and TRBJ2-7; tentative D call: TRBD1 (7 bases). Looked up from germline, CDR1 is SGHRS and CDR2 is YFSETQ. This CDR3 region has 17 residues. Trimming took 0 bases from V and 3 from J, leaving 19 bases between them. CDR3 residues: CASSLATGAGGFYEQYF. CDR3 DNA: TGCGCCAGCAGCTTGGCTACTGGGGCAGGGGGGTTCTACGAGCAGTACTTC.

The chain has TRBV20-1 and TRBJ1-2; the D is unclear. The germline V gene has CDR1 DFQATT and CDR2 SNEGSKA (reference sequence). The length of the CDR3 is 11 residues. V lost 3 bases to trimming and J lost 6 bases, with 8 bases between them. The CDR3 here is CSASFRDGYTF. For the CDR3, the DNA is TGCAGTGCTAGTTTCCGCGATGGCTACACCTTC.

This clonotype has ten or more counts. This chain connects TRBV4-3 to TRBJ2-5, with a tentative D call TRBD2 (5 bases). V lost 0 bases and J 7 bases, leaving 12 bases between the germline ends. The germline V gene encodes CDR1 LGHNA and CDR2 YSLEER. The CDR3 covers 14 residues. CDR3 nucleotides: TGCGCCAGCAGCCAAGATAAAGGAGGAGTGACCCAGTACTTC. The encoded protein is CASSQDKGGVTQYF.

V is TRBV20-1 and J is TRBJ2-1; tentatively, D is TRBD2 (5 bases). The CDR3 spans 15 residues. Trimming took 1 base from V and 1 from J, leaving 11 bases between them. The germline V gene has CDR1 DFQATT and CDR2 SNEGSKA (reference sequence). The CDR3 nucleotides are TGCAGTGCTAGAGGGTCAAGCGGTTCCTACAATGAGCAGTTCTTC. This sequence encodes CSARGSSGSYNEQFF.

This clonotype was found a few times. The chain joins TRBV2 to TRBJ2-3, with D tentatively TRBD2 (6 bases). The CDR3 covers 12 residues. Per germline, CDR1 SNHLY and CDR2 FYNNEI. The V end lost 8 bases, the J end lost 6 bases, and 12 bases lay between the germline ends. The CDR3 spells CASQAGDDTQYF. The DNA of the CDR3 is TGTGCCAGCCAAGCGGGTGACGATACGCAGTATTTT.

Only a few counts were recorded for this clonotype. The chain employs TRBV18 and TRBJ2-7, with no clear D. Trimming shortened V by 1 base and J by 2 bases, and 9 bases separated the two germline ends. This CDR3 has 14 residues. Germline CDR1 KGHSH, CDR2 LQKENI. DNA of the CDR3: TGTGCCAGCTCACCACGACTTCTTACCTACGAGCAGTACTTC. This encodes CASSPRLLTYEQYF.

This sequence joins TRBV7-9 and TRBJ2-3; D perhaps matches TRBD2 (5 bases). Germline values: CDR1 SEHNR, CDR2 FQNEAQ (reference sequence). V lost 5 bases and J 1 base, leaving 16 bases between the germline ends. The CDR3 has 16 amino acids. This CDR3 is CASSPVGVRGTDTQYF. CDR3 sequence (DNA): TGTGCCAGCAGCCCAGTCGGGGTTAGGGGCACAGATACGCAGTATTTT.

This clonotype was seen a single time. Here the CDR3 reads CASSRLFGGTDTQYF. The CDR3 DNA is TGCGCCAGCAGCCGGCTTTTCGGGGGCACAGATACGCAGTATTTT. The chain is built from TRBV4-1 and TRBJ2-3; D is perhaps TRBD2 (5 bases). Per the germline V gene, CDR1 is MGHRA and CDR2 is YSYEKL. The V end was cut by 4 bases, the J end by 1 base, with 12 bases between. The CDR3 covers 15 residues.

This rearrangement joins TRBV9 to TRBJ2-1; D gene unclear. Per germline, CDR1 SGDLS and CDR2 YYNGEE. This CDR3 has 14 amino acids. Trimming removed 0 bases at V and 8 bases at J, with 12 bases between. CDR3 region: CASSVAGQYYEQFF. Written as DNA, the CDR3 is TGTGCCAGCAGCGTAGCAGGCCAGTACTATGAGCAGTTCTTC.

The genes are TRBV29-1 and TRBJ1-1, with D unresolved. The CDR3 runs to 12 residues. CDR1 SQVTM and CDR2 ANQGSEA come from the germline V gene. V was clipped by 4 bases and J by 3 bases, with 9 bases between them. The CDR3 DNA follows: TGCAGCGTTGTCAGGTGGGACACTGAAGCTTTCTTT. Its translation: CSVVRWDTEAFF.

This clonotype was recorded at least ten times. The genes are TRBV7-2 and TRBJ2-1; 7 nucleotides align to TRBD2. Looked up from germline, CDR1 is SGHTA and CDR2 is FQGNSA. CDR3 size: 15 residues. V dropped 6 bases and J dropped 2; count of bases not matched to a gene: 7. The CDR3, as DNA: TGTGCCAGCAGGGCCGGGACTACTGCCTACAATGAGCAGTTCTTC. Its translation is CASRAGTTAYNEQFF. Full variable domain (missing parts from reference TRBV7-2 and TRBJ2-1): GAGVSQSPSNKVTEKGKDVELRCDPISGHTALYWYRQSLGQGLEFLIYFQGNSAPDKSGLPSDRFSAERTGGSVSTLTIQRTQQEDSAVYLCASRAGTTAYNEQFFGPGTRLTVL.

This sequence joins TRBV7-2 and TRBJ2-1, with 7 nucleotides matching TRBD2. From germline, CDR1 is SGHTA and CDR2 FQGNSA. CDR3 length: 15 residues. With 0 bases clipped from V and 7 bases from J, the junction kept 6 bases outside the gene matches. CDR3 amino acids: CASSLAAGVRNEQFF. The DNA for the CDR3 is TGTGCCAGCAGCTTAGCGGCGGGAGTTAGGAATGAGCAGTTCTTC.

This clonotype was counted at least ten times. The rearrangement uses TRBV20-1 and TRBJ1-2; the match to TRBD1 covers 7 bases. Losses at the gene ends were 5 bases for V and 4 bases for J; bases not matched to a gene: 4. CDR1 and CDR2 (germline): DFQATT, SNEGSKA (reference sequence). The CDR3 runs to 12 residues. CDR3 coding DNA: TGCAGTGCTCCTCCAGGGGGCTATGGCTACACCTTC. Encoded protein: CSAPPGGYGYTF.

This clonotype was picked up a small number of times. The rearrangement uses TRBV18 and TRBJ2-4; 12 bases are shared with TRBD2. J lost 7 bases, V lost 5 bases, and 9 bases had no gene match. Germline V gene data show CDR1 as KGHSH and CDR2 as LQKENI. CDR3 length equals 16 residues. CDR3 loop: CASSSTSGSQRNIQYF. The CDR3 DNA follows: TGTGCCAGCTCATCGACTAGCGGGAGTCAACGGAACATTCAGTACTTC.

V gene TRBV9 combines with J gene TRBJ2-5; D might be TRBD2 (7 bases). Deletions cut 0 bases from V and 2 bases from J, with 14 bases between. CDR1 is SGDLS and CDR2 is YYNGEE in the germline V gene. The CDR3 is 16 amino acids. The CDR3 DNA follows: TGTGCCAGCAGCGTAGCCCCGCGGGGGCCGCAAGAGACCCAGTACTTC. Translated, it gives CASSVAPRGPQETQYF.

In its sample, this clonotype was seen a few times. The rearrangement joins TRBV7-2 to TRBJ2-3; D is undetermined. Deletions cut 1 base from V and 5 bases from J, with 7 bases between. The CDR3 has 13 amino acids. The V gene's germline CDR1 is SGHTA and CDR2 FQGNSA. The DNA of the CDR3 is TGTGCCAGCAGCTTAGAGGCCAGAGATACGCAGTATTTT. It is translated as CASSLEARDTQYF.

This clonotype turned up a few times. The chain is built from TRBV20-1 and TRBJ2-5; 8 bases fit TRBD1. V was clipped by 4 bases and J by 2 bases; unmatched bases: 3. Looked up from germline, CDR1 is DFQATT and CDR2 is SNEGSKA (reference sequence). CDR3 length equals 13 residues. CDR3 DNA sequence: TGCAGTGCTACTCGGACAGGGCAAGAGACCCAGTACTTC. Its protein is CSATRTGQETQYF.

This clonotype turned up a few times. The chain joins TRBV12-5 to TRBJ1-5, with 7 bases lining up with TRBD1. V dropped 1 base and J dropped 4; count of bases not matched to a gene: 10. Germline V gene data show CDR1 as LGHNT and CDR2 as FRNRAP. This CDR3 comprises 17 residues. CDR3 protein: CASGLGAGGDRNQPQHF. DNA of the CDR3: TGTGCTAGTGGTTTGGGCGCCGGAGGGGACAGAAATCAGCCCCAGCATTTT.